This T cell receptor beta chain was recorded in a study of blood T cell repertoires in COVID-19. Study-level background: The United States, Italy and Spain provided the acute and convalescent COVID-19 samples.

Produced via immunoSEQ multiplex PCR; TCRdb's table is partial and in-frame only. The repertoire holds 180,000 or so clones, with 65% to 85% as singletons. Which cohort a participant joined came from the clinical history participants gave. The source is a middle-aged man who had recovered from COVID-19. The sequenced sample was PBMCs or T cells enriched from blood (not recorded which).

CDR3 in amino acids: CASSREGTGVYGYTF. The CDR3 DNA follows: TGCGCCAGCAGCCGCGAGGGGACAGGGGTATATGGCTACACCTTC. The V gene is TRBV4-3, the J gene TRBJ1-2; 10 nucleotides match TRBD1. The germline CDR1 and CDR2 sequences are LGHNA and YSLEER. CDR3 length: 15 residues. J was trimmed by 5 bases and V by 4 bases; bases with no gene match: 7.